Each of the 17 T cell receptor beta chains below was sequenced from the same sample in a study of cytomegalovirus exposure and HLA in healthy donors. With 60 Vbeta and 13 Jbeta primers, the PCR was carried out. Profiled with immunoSEQ multiplex PCR; TCRdb holds only in-frame clones, not every one. The table records approximately 240,000 clones, approximately 84% of them present only once. Source material: PBMCs. Receptors were obtained from a woman aged 40 to 49 in good health and CMV-seronegative.

The CDR3 DNA is TGTGCCAGCATCTTCATGGGGGAGGCCACGGATGGCTACACCTTC. It specifies CASIFMGEATDGYTF. The rearrangement uses TRBV6-6 and TRBJ1-2; tentative D call: TRBD1 (5 bases). Deletions cut 7 bases from V and 6 bases from J, with 21 bases between. This CDR3 is built from 15 residues. The germline CDR1 and CDR2 sequences are MNHNY and SVGAGI (reference sequence).

The chain couples TRBV7-9 to TRBJ2-2; D unclear. The germline V gene has CDR1 SEHNR and CDR2 FQNEAQ (reference sequence). V lost 1 base to trimming and J lost 1 base, with 4 bases between them. This CDR3 region has 14 residues. The CDR3 region has the DNA TGTGCCAGCAGCTTAGTTAGGAACACCGGGGAGCTGTTTTTT. It yields the protein CASSLVRNTGELFF.

The chain uses TRBV5-1 and TRBJ2-5, with a weak D call TRBD1 (6 bases). The germline V gene encodes CDR1 SGHRS and CDR2 YFSETQ. This CDR3 spans 12 amino acids. V shed 2 bases and J shed 6 bases, with 8 bases lying between them. CDR3 loop: CASSFDRQTQYF. In DNA, the CDR3 is TGCGCCAGCAGCTTCGACAGGCAGACCCAGTACTTC.

The rearrangement joins TRBV6-5 to TRBJ1-1; no firm D call. The germline gives CDR1 MNHEY, CDR2 SVGAGI. With 7 bases removed from V and 0 bases from J, the gap between germline ends came to 9 bases. CDR3 length: 13 amino acids. The CDR3 DNA reads TGTGCCAGCACCCCCTCTCTGAACACTGAAGCTTTCTTT. It is translated as CASTPSLNTEAFF.

The chain joins TRBV10-3 to TRBJ2-1; 11 nucleotides line up with TRBD1. Losses at the gene ends were 2 bases for V and 2 bases for J; bases not matched to a gene: 2. The germline CDR1 and CDR2 sequences are ENHRY and SYGVKD. The CDR3 is 16 amino acids. The CDR3 sequence: CAISERGQGAYNEQFF. As DNA, the CDR3 is TGTGCCATCAGTGAGAGGGGACAGGGGGCCTACAATGAGCAGTTCTTC.

The chain is built from TRBV11-2 and TRBJ1-2, with D uncertain. V shed 1 base and J shed 9 bases, with 24 bases lying between them. This CDR3 is 17 amino acids long. Per the germline V gene, CDR1 is SGHAT and CDR2 is FQNNGV. CDR3 protein: CASSLGETGSGIDRYTF. DNA of the CDR3: TGTGCCAGCAGCTTAGGGGAAACGGGTTCGGGAATTGATCGCTACACCTTC.

The V gene is TRBV7-3, the J gene TRBJ2-2; 10 nucleotides agree with TRBD1. Trimming cost V 6 bases and J 2 bases; bases outside gene matches: 6. Germline V gives CDR1 SGHTA, CDR2 FQGTGA. The CDR3 extends over 16 amino acids. CDR3 sequence reads: CASSSGTGVNTGELFF. The CDR3 DNA follows: TGTGCCAGCAGTTCCGGGACAGGGGTTAACACCGGGGAGCTGTTTTTT.

This clone has a handful of counts. The chain employs TRBV9 and TRBJ2-3, with D maybe TRBD1 (6 bases). The CDR3 loop spans 17 amino acids. Germline assignment: CDR1 SGDLS and CDR2 YYNGEE. The V gene lost 4 bases and the J gene lost 2 bases, with 20 bases spanning the gap. The CDR3 DNA is TGTGCCAGCAGCTCTCCAGGGACAAAAAAGTCCACAGATACGCAGTATTTT. Encoded protein: CASSSPGTKKSTDTQYF.

This rearrangement joins TRBV5-1 to TRBJ2-5; TRBD1 agrees at 11 bases. Per the germline V gene, CDR1 is SGHRS and CDR2 is YFSETQ. J lost 4 bases, V lost 7 bases, and 9 bases had no gene match. The CDR3 has 15 residues. For the CDR3, the DNA is TGCGCCAGCTCCGGACAGGGGGCGCTCCCAGAGACCCAGTACTTC. As protein: CASSGQGALPETQYF.

The rearrangement uses TRBV5-1 and TRBJ1-6; TRBD1 matches 10 bases. V gave up 4 bases and J gave up 8 bases; unmatched junction bases: 3. The CDR3 spans 14 residues. CDR1 and CDR2 from the germline V gene are SGHRS and YFSETQ. Written as DNA, the CDR3 is TGCGCCAGCAGCCTTGGACAGGGGGATTCACCCCTCCACTTT. This translates into CASSLGQGDSPLHF.

The gene calls are TRBV4-1 and TRBJ2-7; TRBD1 matches 9 bases. J gave up 5 bases and V 1 base, and 9 bases lay outside the gene matches. Germline V gene lookup returns CDR1 MGHRA and CDR2 YSYEKL. This CDR3 has 16 residues. The CDR3 DNA reads as TGCGCCAGCAGCCAAGTGGGGGGACAGGGACCCCACGAGCAGTACTTC. This gives the protein CASSQVGGQGPHEQYF.

This chain joins TRBV5-1 and TRBJ2-7; D may be TRBD1 (6 bases). The CDR3 covers 13 residues. The germline V gene has CDR1 SGHRS and CDR2 YFSETQ. V dropped 4 bases and J dropped 7 bases, with 15 bases sitting between them. The CDR3 DNA follows: TGCGCCAGCAGCGAACAGGGATCATTGGAGCAGTACTTC. Its translation: CASSEQGSLEQYF.

This sequence joins TRBV7-6 and TRBJ1-3; weak D call: TRBD1 (5 bases). This CDR3 is built from 15 residues. The V gene lost 5 bases and the J gene lost 0 bases, with 11 bases spanning the gap. CDR1 SGHVS and CDR2 FNYEAQ come from the germline V gene. The CDR3 DNA sequence: TGTGCCAGCAGCAAAGACAGTTCCTCTGGAAACACCATATATTTT. Translation: CASSKDSSSGNTIYF.

The chain is built from TRBV30 and TRBJ2-7; a possible D gene is TRBD1 (5 bases). V lost 4 bases, J lost 4 bases, and 11 bases lay in between. Germline CDR1 and CDR2: GTSNPN and SVGIG (reference sequence). The CDR3 runs to 12 residues. In nucleotides, the CDR3 is TGTGCCTGGACCTTTACAGGTTACGAGCAGTACTTC. It encodes CAWTFTGYEQYF.

The chain recombines TRBV6-5 with TRBJ2-7, with D perhaps matching TRBD1 (6 bases). CDR1 MNHEY and CDR2 SVGAGI come from the germline V gene. V lost 5 bases to trimming and J lost 3 bases, with 11 bases between them. This CDR3 spans 13 amino acids. The CDR3 DNA is TGTGCCAGCAGTCGACAGGACGGCTACGAGCAGTACTTC. Protein sequence: CASSRQDGYEQYF.

The chain links TRBV5-1 to TRBJ1-6; perhaps TRBD1 as D (6 bases). Germline CDR1 SGHRS, CDR2 YFSETQ. The CDR3 runs 15 residues. Trimming shortened V by 4 bases and J by 0 bases, and 8 bases separated the two germline ends. The CDR3 nucleotides read TGCGCCAGCAGCCTACAGGGCTCCTATAATTCACCCCTCCACTTT. It specifies CASSLQGSYNSPLHF. Variable domain in full (rest from reference TRBV5-1 and TRBJ1-6): KAGVTQTPRYLIKTRGQQVTLSCSPISGHRSVSWYQQTPGQGLQFLFEYFSETQRNKGNFPGRFSGRQFSNSRSEMNVSTLELGDSALYLCASSLQGSYNSPLHFGNGTRLTVT.

This chain links TRBV5-4 with TRBJ2-3, with 9 bases matching TRBD2. There are 15 residues in the CDR3. Per the germline V gene, CDR1 is SGHNT and CDR2 is YYREEE (reference sequence). The ends lost 1 base at V and 1 base at J; junction bases unmatched: 1. CDR3 in amino acids: CASSLRGGGTDTQYF. CDR3 nucleotide sequence: TGTGCCAGCAGCTTGCGCGGGGGGGGCACAGATACGCAGTATTTT.